This passage covers 26 T cell receptor beta chains from one sample sequenced in a study of cytomegalovirus exposure and HLA in healthy donors. PCR employed 60 Vbeta and 13 Jbeta primers. Using immunoSEQ multiplex PCR, the repertoire was profiled, and TCRdb retains in-frame clones only, with some absent. The sample includes some 200,000 clones, approximately 12% of them seen just once. The specimen was PBMCs. The source of these receptors is a man in his forties or fifties in good health and CMV-seropositive.

The V call is TRBV7-2, the J call TRBJ1-4, with 8 bases aligning to TRBD1. The ends lost 5 bases at V and 3 bases at J; junction bases unmatched: 8. The length of the CDR3 is 16 residues. In germline, CDR1 is SGHTA, CDR2 FQGNSA. The CDR3 DNA follows: TGTGCCAGCAGCGCCGACAGGGGAATGGCTAATGAAAAACTGTTTTTT. It codes for CASSADRGMANEKLFF.

This chain connects TRBV25-1 to TRBJ2-1, with 9 bases matching TRBD2. Germline CDR1 and CDR2: MGHDK and SYGVNS. Unmatched junction bases numbered 12, after V lost 7 bases and J lost 8 bases. This CDR3 spans 15 amino acids. The CDR3 reads CASMLSGGLTDEQFF. CDR3 nucleotide sequence: TGTGCCAGCATGCTTAGCGGGGGCCTGACGGATGAGCAGTTCTTC.

This clone occurred a few times. Within the sample, other DNA sequences also encode this same CDR3. V is TRBV15 and J is TRBJ1-1; D not resolved. The length of the CDR3 is 15 residues. Trimming removed 1 base from V and 2 bases from J, with 11 bases in between. Germline V gene data show CDR1 as LNHNV and CDR2 as YYDKDF (reference sequence). The CDR3 loop is CATSRGGQLNTEAFF. The CDR3 nucleotides are TGTGCCACCAGCAGAGGAGGGCAACTTAACACTGAAGCTTTCTTT.

This clone turned up a few times. This chain uses TRBV6-5 with TRBJ1-2; tentatively, D is TRBD1 (6 bases). CDR3 size: 14 residues. CDR1 and CDR2 from the germline V gene are MNHEY and SVGAGI. The germline V and J ends were trimmed by 6 bases and 4 bases, with 15 bases remaining between them. The CDR3 sequence: CASSVAGVGYGYTF. DNA for the CDR3: TGTGCCAGCAGCGTTGCAGGGGTTGGCTATGGCTACACCTTC.

The chain has TRBV2 and TRBJ2-5; D ambiguous. Germline values: CDR1 SNHLY, CDR2 FYNNEI. The CDR3 is 12 residues long. V was clipped by 4 bases and J by 3 bases, with 6 bases between them. The CDR3 bases are TGTGCCAGCAGTGTCGCGGAAGAGACCCAGTACTTC. Its protein is CASSVAEETQYF.

The CDR3 spells CASSPGGRDGDYEQYF. The CDR3 DNA is TGCGCCAGCAGCCCAGGGGGCCGGGACGGAGACTACGAGCAGTACTTC. J is TRBJ2-7 and V is TRBV4-1; 8 positions match TRBD1. The CDR3 is 16 amino acids. Germline CDR1 MGHRA, CDR2 YSYEKL. With 4 bases clipped from V and 3 bases from J, the junction kept 11 bases outside the gene matches.

V gene TRBV11-3 combines with J gene TRBJ2-7, with a possible D match to TRBD2 (6 bases). V shed 5 bases and J shed 3 bases, with 14 bases lying between them. The V gene's germline CDR1 is SGHNT and CDR2 YENEEA. CDR3 length: 14 residues. The CDR3 here is CASSLEEGNYEQYF. CDR3 nucleotide sequence: TGTGCCAGCAGCCTCGAGGAGGGGAACTACGAGCAGTACTTC.

The J gene is TRBJ1-1, the V gene TRBV6-6; 11 bases align to TRBD1. This CDR3 is 13 amino acids long. Trimming cost V 9 bases and J 6 bases; bases outside gene matches: 6. Germline CDR1 is MNHNY and CDR2 is SVGAGI (reference sequence). This chain's CDR3 is CASGDRGEAEAFF. As DNA, the CDR3 is TGTGCCAGTGGGGACAGGGGGGAAGCTGAAGCTTTCTTT.

The chain recombines TRBV28 with TRBJ2-5, with 9 positions matching TRBD1. Germline V gives CDR1 MDHEN, CDR2 SYDVKM. The ends lost 6 bases at V and 5 bases at J; junction bases unmatched: 16. The CDR3 runs 17 residues. In DNA, the CDR3 is TGTGCCAGCAGGAATCCCTCCGGGACAGGGAAGCGGGAGACCCAGTACTTC. It codes for CASRNPSGTGKRETQYF.

This chain joins TRBV6-8 and TRBJ1-4, with D possibly matching TRBD1 (6 bases). The V gene's germline CDR1 is MNHGY and CDR2 SAAAGT. CDR3 length equals 13 residues. V shed 10 bases and J shed 5 bases, with 14 bases lying between them. CDR3 sequence: CATAGTPNEKLFF. The CDR3 coding sequence is TGTGCCACCGCCGGGACACCAAATGAAAAACTGTTTTTT.

CDR3 nucleotides: TGTGCCAGTAGTATAGGTCCAGGGGGGAACACTGAAGCTTTCTTT. Protein product: CASSIGPGGNTEAFF. This chain links TRBV19 with TRBJ1-1; TRBD1 matches 7 bases. The CDR3 sequence is 15 residues long. J gave up 1 base and V 1 base, and 3 bases lay outside the gene matches. CDR1 and CDR2 from the germline V gene are LNHDA and SQIVND (reference sequence).

V is TRBV18 and J is TRBJ1-1, with a tentative D call TRBD1 (6 bases). This CDR3 contains 13 residues. V was pared by 5 bases and J by 5 bases, with 12 bases between. Germline V gene data show CDR1 as KGHSH and CDR2 as LQKENI. In DNA, the CDR3 is TGTGCCAGCTCAACTTCAGGGGTAACTGAAGCTTTCTTT. This translates into CASSTSGVTEAFF.

In regard to this clone: Relative to the germline gene, one junction end is altered; a read error may explain this. V and J are TRBV7-7 and TRBJ2-3, with a possible D match to TRBD1 (6 bases). The CDR3 runs 16 residues. Germline CDR1 reads SSHAT; CDR2 reads FNYEAQ (reference sequence). For the CDR3, the DNA is TGTGCTAGCAGCCAAGGGGGAGCGAGAAGCACAGATACGCAGTATTTT. As protein: CASSQGGARSTDTQYF.

The chain links TRBV19 to TRBJ2-7; possible D gene TRBD2, 7 bases. The germline gives CDR1 LNHDA, CDR2 SQIVND (reference sequence). Trimming stripped 11 bases from V and 4 bases from J, with 21 bases between. There are 14 residues in the CDR3. CDR3 sequence reads: CALLTGQREYEQYV. Here the CDR3 DNA reads TGTGCCTTACTTACCGGACAGCGGGAATACGAGCAGTACGTC.

This clone appeared a few times. The chain recombines TRBV11-3 with TRBJ2-5; TRBD1 matches 8 bases. CDR1 SGHNT and CDR2 YENEEA come from the germline V gene. V shed 3 bases, J shed 4 bases, and the junction held 4 bases outside the gene matches. This CDR3 region has 14 residues. The CDR3 region has the DNA TGTGCCAGCAGCTTCGGACAGGGTCGAGAGACCCAGTACTTC. Its protein is CASSFGQGRETQYF.

V usage is TRBV27 and J usage is TRBJ1-2; 10 bases align to TRBD1. CDR1 is MNHEY, CDR2 SMNVEV, per germline (reference sequence). The CDR3 length is 14 residues. V dropped 6 bases and J dropped 2; count of bases not matched to a gene: 3. The CDR3 DNA reads TGTGCCAGCAGCCCGGACAGGGGGAACTATGGCTACACCTTC. Protein product: CASSPDRGNYGYTF.

The chain is built from TRBV2 and TRBJ2-2; possibly TRBD2 for D (6 bases). The CDR3 is 15 residues long. V was clipped by 0 bases and J by 1 base, with 6 bases between them. Germline CDR1 is SNHLY and CDR2 is FYNNEI. The CDR3 bases are TGTGCCAGCAGTGAAGCTAGCGGGAACACCGGGGAGCTGTTTTTT. This codes for CASSEASGNTGELFF.

In its sample, this clone was seen a few times. The junction differs from germline at one of its ends, possibly a read error. This chain joins TRBV6-1 and TRBJ2-5, with a tentative D call TRBD1 (6 bases). Germline assignment: CDR1 MNHNS and CDR2 SASEGT. CDR3 length equals 15 residues. CDR3 region: CASSEVQGSQETQYF. DNA of the CDR3: TGTGCCAGCAGCGAAGTACAGGGATCTCAAGAGACCCAGTACTTC.

This clone was counted only a few times. This chain connects TRBV4-3 to TRBJ2-6; TRBD1 aligns across 8 bases. The germline V gene encodes CDR1 LGHNA and CDR2 YSLEER. V was pared by 2 bases and J by 0 bases, with 6 bases of the junction left unmatched. CDR3 length: 18 residues. The CDR3 is CASSQRPDRVSGANVLTF. The CDR3 DNA sequence: TGCGCCAGCAGCCAACGTCCGGACAGGGTCTCTGGGGCCAACGTCCTGACTTTC.

In this sample, this clone turned up a few times. V is TRBV7-2 and J is TRBJ2-7, with TRBD1 matching over 7 bases. V trimming: 2 bases; J trimming: 6 bases; junction bases outside the gene matches: 4. Germline V gene data show CDR1 as SGHTA and CDR2 as FQGNSA. The CDR3 runs 13 residues. The chain's CDR3 is CASSLQPGGEQYV. For the CDR3, the DNA is TGTGCCAGCAGCTTACAGCCAGGGGGCGAGCAGTACGTC.

This clone was observed a handful of times. As DNA, the CDR3 is TGTGCCAGCAGCTTAGGCAGGGGGAGCTATGGCTACACCTTC. Translation: CASSLGRGSYGYTF. V usage is TRBV7-8 and J usage is TRBJ1-2; the match to TRBD1 covers 7 bases. CDR3 length equals 14 residues. The junction had 3 bases not matched to a gene; V was cut back by 1 base and J by 4 bases. CDR1 and CDR2 from the germline V gene are SGHVS and FQNEAQ.

The chain recombines TRBV9 with TRBJ2-6; 8 bases line up with TRBD1. The CDR3 is 19 residues long. Germline V CDR1 and CDR2: SGDLS, YYNGEE. The V and J ends lost 0 bases and 0 bases, in that order; junction bases with no gene match: 8. The CDR3 loop reads CASSVGSGGEGSGANVLTF. The DNA of the CDR3 is TGTGCCAGCAGCGTAGGATCAGGGGGCGAGGGCTCTGGGGCCAACGTCCTGACTTTC.

This sequence joins TRBV7-2 and TRBJ2-5; 12 bases agree with TRBD2. The V gene's germline CDR1 is SGHTA and CDR2 FQGNSA. The CDR3 consists of 15 residues. After removal of 3 bases from V and 2 bases from J, the junction contained 1 base not matched to a gene. In nucleotides, the CDR3 is TGTGCCAGCAGCTTCCTAGCGGGGGGGCAAGAGACCCAGTACTTC. Protein product: CASSFLAGGQETQYF.

There are a few counts of this clone. This chain uses TRBV5-8 with TRBJ1-4; 8 bases are a match to TRBD1. CDR3 length: 15 residues. V was pared by 4 bases and J by 8 bases, with 10 bases of the junction left unmatched. The germline V gene has CDR1 SGHTS and CDR2 YDEGEE. The CDR3: CASSRNRGSMEKLFF. CDR3 in DNA: TGTGCCAGCAGCCGAAACAGGGGGAGCATGGAAAAACTGTTTTTT.

J is TRBJ1-4 and V is TRBV5-1; 7 bases line up with TRBD1. CDR3 length equals 14 residues. V lost 1 base to trimming and J lost 8 bases; unmatched junction nucleotides: 5. Germline values: CDR1 SGHRS, CDR2 YFSETQ. CDR3 in amino acids: CASSLSGGREKLFF. In DNA form, the CDR3 reads TGCGCCAGCAGCTTGTCAGGGGGAAGGGAAAAACTGTTTTTT.

The sample holds a few counts of this clone. This chain connects TRBV30 to TRBJ1-1; no definite D call. The CDR3 has 13 amino acids. Germline V gene sequence: CDR1 GTSNPN, CDR2 SVGIG (reference sequence). Trimming took off 2 bases at V and 1 base at J, with 8 bases between the two ends. CDR3 sequence: CAWSLGQNTEAFF. The CDR3 region has the DNA TGTGCCTGGAGTCTTGGCCAGAACACTGAAGCTTTCTTT.